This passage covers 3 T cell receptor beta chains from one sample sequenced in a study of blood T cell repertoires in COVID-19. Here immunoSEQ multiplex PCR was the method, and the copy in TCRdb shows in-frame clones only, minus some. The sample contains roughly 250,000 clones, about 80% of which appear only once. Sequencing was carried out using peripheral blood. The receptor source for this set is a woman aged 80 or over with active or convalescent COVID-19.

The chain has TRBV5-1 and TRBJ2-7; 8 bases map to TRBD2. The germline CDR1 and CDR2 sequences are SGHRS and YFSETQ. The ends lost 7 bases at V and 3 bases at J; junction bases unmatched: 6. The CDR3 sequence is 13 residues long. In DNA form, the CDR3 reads TGCGCCAGCGCGGGGGGAAGCGGCTACGAGCAGTACTTC. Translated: CASAGGSGYEQYF. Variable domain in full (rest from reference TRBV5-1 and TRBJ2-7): KAGVTQTPRYLIKTRGQQVTLSCSPISGHRSVSWYQQTPGQGLQFLFEYFSETQRNKGNFPGRFSGRQFSNSRSEMNVSTLELGDSALYLCASAGGSGYEQYFGPGTRLTVT.

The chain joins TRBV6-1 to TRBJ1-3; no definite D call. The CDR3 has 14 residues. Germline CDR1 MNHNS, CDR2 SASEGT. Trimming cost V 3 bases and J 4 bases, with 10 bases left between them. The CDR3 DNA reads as TGTGCCAGCAGTGAGGGCACAAGGGGAAACACCATATATTTT. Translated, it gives CASSEGTRGNTIYF.

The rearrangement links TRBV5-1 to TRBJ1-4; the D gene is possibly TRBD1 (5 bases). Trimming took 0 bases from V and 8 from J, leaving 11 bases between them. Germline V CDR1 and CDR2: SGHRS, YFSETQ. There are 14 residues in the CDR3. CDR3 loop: CASSLEGIGEKLFF. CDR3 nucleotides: TGCGCCAGCAGCTTGGAGGGGATCGGGGAAAAACTGTTTTTT.